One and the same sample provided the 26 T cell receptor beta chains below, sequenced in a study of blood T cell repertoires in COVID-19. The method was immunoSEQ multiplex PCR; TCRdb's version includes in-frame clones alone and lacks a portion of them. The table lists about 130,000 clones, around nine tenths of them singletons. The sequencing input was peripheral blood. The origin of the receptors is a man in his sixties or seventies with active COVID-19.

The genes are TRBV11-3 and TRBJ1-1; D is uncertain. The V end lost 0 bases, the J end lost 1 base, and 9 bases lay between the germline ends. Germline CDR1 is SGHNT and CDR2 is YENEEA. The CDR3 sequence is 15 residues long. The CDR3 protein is CASSLDGLTNTEAFF. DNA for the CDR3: TGTGCCAGCAGCTTAGATGGACTTACGAACACTGAAGCTTTCTTT.

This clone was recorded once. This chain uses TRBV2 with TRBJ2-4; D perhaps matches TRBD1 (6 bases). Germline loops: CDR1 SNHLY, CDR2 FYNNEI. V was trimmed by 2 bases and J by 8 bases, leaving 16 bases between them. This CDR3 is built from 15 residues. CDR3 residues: CASSELRQVIDIQYF. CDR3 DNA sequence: TGTGCCAGCAGTGAACTAAGACAGGTGATAGACATTCAGTACTTC.

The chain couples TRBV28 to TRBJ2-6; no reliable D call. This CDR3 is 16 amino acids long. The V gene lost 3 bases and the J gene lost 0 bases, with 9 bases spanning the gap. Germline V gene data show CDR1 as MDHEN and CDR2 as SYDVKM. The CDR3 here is CASSLGVFSGANVLTF. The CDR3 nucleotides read TGTGCCAGCAGTTTGGGCGTTTTCTCTGGGGCCAACGTCCTGACTTTC. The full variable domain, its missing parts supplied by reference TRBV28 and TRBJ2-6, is DVKVTQSSRYLVKRTGEKVFLECVQDMDHENMFWYRQDPGLGLRLIYFSYDVKMKEKGDIPEGYSVSREKKERFSLILESASTNQTSMYLCASSLGVFSGANVLTFGAGSRLTVL.

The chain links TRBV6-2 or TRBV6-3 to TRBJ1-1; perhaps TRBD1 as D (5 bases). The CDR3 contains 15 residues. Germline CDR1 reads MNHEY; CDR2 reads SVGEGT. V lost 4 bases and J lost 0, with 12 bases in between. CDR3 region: CASSSGRIMNTEAFF. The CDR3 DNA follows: TGTGCCAGCAGTTCAGGGAGGATTATGAACACTGAAGCTTTCTTT.

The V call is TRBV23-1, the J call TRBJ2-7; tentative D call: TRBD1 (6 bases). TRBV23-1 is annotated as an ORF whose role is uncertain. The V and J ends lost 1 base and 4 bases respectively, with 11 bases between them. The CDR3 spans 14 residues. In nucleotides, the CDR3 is TGCGCCAGCAGTCAATGGAACAGGGAATACGAGCAGTACTTC. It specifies CASSQWNREYEQYF.

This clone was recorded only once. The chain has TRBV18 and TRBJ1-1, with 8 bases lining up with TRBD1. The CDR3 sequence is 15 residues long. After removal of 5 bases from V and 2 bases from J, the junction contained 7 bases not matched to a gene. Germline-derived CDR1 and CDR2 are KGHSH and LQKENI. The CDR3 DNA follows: TGTGCCAGCTCAAGCGGGACAGGAAGTAACACTGAAGCTTTCTTT. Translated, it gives CASSSGTGSNTEAFF.

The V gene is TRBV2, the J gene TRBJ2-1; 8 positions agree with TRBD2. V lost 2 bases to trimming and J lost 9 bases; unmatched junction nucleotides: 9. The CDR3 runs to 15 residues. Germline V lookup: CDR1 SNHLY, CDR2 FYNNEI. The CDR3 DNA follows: TGTGCCAGCAGTGAATCAGCGGGAGAGGTTCGTGAGCAGTTCTTC. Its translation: CASSESAGEVREQFF.

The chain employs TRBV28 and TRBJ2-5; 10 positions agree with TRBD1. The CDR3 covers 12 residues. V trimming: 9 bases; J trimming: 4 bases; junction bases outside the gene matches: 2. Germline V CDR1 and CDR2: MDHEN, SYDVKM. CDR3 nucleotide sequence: TGTGCCAGTCGGGACAGGGGAGAGACCCAGTACTTC. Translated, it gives CASRDRGETQYF.

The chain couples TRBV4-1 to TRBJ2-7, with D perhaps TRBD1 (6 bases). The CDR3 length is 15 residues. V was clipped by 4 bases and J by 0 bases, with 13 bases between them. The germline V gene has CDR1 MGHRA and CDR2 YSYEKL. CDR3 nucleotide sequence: TGCGCCAGCAGCCCCGGGCAGGGGAGCTCCTACGAGCAGTACTTC. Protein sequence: CASSPGQGSSYEQYF.

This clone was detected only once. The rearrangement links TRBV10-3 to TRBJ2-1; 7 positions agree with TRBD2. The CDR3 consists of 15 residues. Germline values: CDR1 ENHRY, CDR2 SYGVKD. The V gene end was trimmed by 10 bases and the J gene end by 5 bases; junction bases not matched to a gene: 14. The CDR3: CATRLEGGTHNEQFF. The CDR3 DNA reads TGTGCCACCCGGTTAGAGGGAGGGACCCACAATGAGCAGTTCTTC.

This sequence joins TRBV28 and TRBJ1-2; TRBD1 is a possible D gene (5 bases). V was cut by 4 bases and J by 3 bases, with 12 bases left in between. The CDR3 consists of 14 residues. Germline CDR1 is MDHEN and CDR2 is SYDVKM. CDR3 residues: CASSYMTEDYGYTF. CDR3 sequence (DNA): TGTGCCAGCAGTTACATGACAGAGGACTATGGCTACACCTTC.

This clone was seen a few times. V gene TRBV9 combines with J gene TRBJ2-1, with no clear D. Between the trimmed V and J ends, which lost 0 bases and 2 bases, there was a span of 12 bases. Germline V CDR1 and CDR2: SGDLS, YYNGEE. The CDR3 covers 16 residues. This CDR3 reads CASSVARGRPYNEQFF. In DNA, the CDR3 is TGTGCCAGCAGCGTAGCGCGCGGTAGGCCCTACAATGAGCAGTTCTTC.

In DNA, the CDR3 is TGTGCCTGGAGTGTCGGGAACACTGAAGCTTTCTTT. Translation: CAWSVGNTEAFF. This rearrangement joins TRBV30 to TRBJ1-1, with D hard to call. Trimming removed 0 bases at V and 1 base at J, with 3 bases between. This CDR3 comprises 12 residues. Germline V gene sequence: CDR1 GTSNPN, CDR2 SVGIG (reference sequence). The complete variable domain, with remaining parts taken from reference TRBV30 and TRBJ1-1, reads SQTIHQWPATLVQPVGSPLSLECTVEGTSNPNLYWYRQAAGRGLQLLFYSVGIGQISSEVPQNLSASRPQDRQFILSSKKLLLSDSGFYLCAWSVGNTEAFFGQGTRLTVV.

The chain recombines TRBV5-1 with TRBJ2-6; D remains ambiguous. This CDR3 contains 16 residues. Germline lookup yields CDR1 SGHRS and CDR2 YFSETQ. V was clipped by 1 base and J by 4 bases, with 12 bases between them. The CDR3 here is CASSLQPGYGANVLTF. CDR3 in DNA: TGCGCCAGCAGCTTGCAGCCCGGGTACGGGGCCAACGTCCTGACTTTC.

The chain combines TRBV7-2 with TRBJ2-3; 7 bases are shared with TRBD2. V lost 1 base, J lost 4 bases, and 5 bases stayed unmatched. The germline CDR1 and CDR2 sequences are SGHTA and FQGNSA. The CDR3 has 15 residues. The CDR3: CASSLVGGRADTQYF. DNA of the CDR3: TGTGCCAGCAGCTTAGTTGGCGGGAGAGCAGATACGCAGTATTTT.

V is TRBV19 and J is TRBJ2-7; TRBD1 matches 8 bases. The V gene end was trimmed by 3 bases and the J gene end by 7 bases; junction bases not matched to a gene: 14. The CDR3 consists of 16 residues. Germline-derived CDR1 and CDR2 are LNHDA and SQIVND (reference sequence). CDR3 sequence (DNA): TGTGCCAGTAGTATTCGCCTCCGGGACAGGAAAAGTGAGCAGTACTTC. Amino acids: CASSIRLRDRKSEQYF.

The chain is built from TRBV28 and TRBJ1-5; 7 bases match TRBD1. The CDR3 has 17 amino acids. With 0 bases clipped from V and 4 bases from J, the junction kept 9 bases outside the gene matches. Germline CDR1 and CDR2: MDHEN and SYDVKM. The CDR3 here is CASSLWGGDRSNQPQHF. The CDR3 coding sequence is TGTGCCAGCAGTTTATGGGGCGGGGACAGATCTAATCAGCCCCAGCATTTT.

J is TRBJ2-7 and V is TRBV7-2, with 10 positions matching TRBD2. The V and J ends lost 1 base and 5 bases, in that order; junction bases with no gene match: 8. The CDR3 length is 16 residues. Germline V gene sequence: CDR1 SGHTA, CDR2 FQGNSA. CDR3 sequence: CASSLGGSGRFDEQYF. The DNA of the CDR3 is TGTGCCAGCAGCTTAGGGGGTAGCGGGAGGTTCGACGAGCAGTACTTC. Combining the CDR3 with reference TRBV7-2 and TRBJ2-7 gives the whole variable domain GAGVSQSPSNKVTEKGKDVELRCDPISGHTALYWYRQSLGQGLEFLIYFQGNSAPDKSGLPSDRFSAERTGGSVSTLTIQRTQQEDSAVYLCASSLGGSGRFDEQYFGPGTRLTVT.

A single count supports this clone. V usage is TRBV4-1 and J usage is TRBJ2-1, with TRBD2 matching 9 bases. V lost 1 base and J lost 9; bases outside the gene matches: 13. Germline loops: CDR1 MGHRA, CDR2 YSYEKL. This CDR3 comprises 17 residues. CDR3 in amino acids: CASSQVPSGTSFSEQFF. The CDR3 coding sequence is TGCGCCAGCAGCCAAGTTCCTTCCGGGACTAGCTTTTCTGAGCAGTTCTTC.

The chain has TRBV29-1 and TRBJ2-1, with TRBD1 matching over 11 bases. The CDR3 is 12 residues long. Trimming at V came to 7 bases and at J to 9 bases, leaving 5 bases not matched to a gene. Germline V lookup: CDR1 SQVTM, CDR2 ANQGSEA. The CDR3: CSARDRGAEQFF. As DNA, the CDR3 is TGCAGCGCCCGGGACAGGGGGGCTGAGCAGTTCTTC.

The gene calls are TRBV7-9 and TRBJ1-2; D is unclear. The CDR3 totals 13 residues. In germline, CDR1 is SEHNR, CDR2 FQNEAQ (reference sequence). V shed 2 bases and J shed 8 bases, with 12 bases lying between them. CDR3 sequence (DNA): TGTGCCAGCAGCTTATGGCAGGCGCAAGGCTACACCTTC. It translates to CASSLWQAQGYTF.

The CDR3 DNA reads as TGTGCCAGCCCGGCGGGGTGCACTGAAGCTTTCTTT. It yields the protein CASPAGCTEAFF. This chain uses TRBV11-2 with TRBJ1-1, with unresolved D. The germline CDR1 and CDR2 sequences are SGHAT and FQNNGV. The CDR3 is 12 amino acids. V was shortened by 8 bases and J by 4 bases, with 11 bases between the two germline ends.

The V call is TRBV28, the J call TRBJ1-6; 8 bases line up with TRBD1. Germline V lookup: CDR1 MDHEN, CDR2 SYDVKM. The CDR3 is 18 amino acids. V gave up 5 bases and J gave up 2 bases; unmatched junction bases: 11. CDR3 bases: TGTGCCAGCAGTATCGAGCAGGGGGCCGCGGCCTATAATTCACCCCTCCACTTT. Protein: CASSIEQGAAAYNSPLHF.

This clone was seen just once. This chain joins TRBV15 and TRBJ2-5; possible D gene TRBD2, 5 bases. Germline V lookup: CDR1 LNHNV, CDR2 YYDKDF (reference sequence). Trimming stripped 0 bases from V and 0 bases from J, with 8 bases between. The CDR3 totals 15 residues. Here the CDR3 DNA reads TGTGCCACCAGCAGAGATGGGGAGTACCAAGAGACCCAGTACTTC. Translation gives CATSRDGEYQETQYF.

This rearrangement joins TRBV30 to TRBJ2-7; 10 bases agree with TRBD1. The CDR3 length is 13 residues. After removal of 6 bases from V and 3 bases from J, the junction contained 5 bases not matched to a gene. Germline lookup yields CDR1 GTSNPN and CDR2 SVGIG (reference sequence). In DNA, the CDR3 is TGTGCCTGCCCCCGGACAGGGGGCTACGAGCAGTACTTC. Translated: CACPRTGGYEQYF.

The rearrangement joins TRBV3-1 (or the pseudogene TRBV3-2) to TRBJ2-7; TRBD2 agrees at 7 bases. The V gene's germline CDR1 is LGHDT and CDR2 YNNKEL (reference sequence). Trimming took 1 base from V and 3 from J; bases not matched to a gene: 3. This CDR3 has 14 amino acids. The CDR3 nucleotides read TGTGCCAGCAGCCAAGGGGGCGGGGGCTACGAGCAGTACTTC. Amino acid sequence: CASSQGGGGYEQYF.